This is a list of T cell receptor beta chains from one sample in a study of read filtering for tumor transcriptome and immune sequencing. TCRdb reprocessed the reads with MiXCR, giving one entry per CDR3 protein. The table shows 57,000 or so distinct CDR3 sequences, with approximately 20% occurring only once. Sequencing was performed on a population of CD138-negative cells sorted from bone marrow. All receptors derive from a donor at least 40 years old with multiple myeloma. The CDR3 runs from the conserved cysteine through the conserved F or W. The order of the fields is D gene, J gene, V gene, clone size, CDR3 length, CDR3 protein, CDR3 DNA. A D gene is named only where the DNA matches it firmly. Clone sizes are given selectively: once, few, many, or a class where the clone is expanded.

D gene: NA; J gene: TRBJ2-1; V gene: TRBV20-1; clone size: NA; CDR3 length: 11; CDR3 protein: CRWGAYNEQFF; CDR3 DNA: TGCAGGTGGGGGGCTTACAATGAGCAGTTCTTC
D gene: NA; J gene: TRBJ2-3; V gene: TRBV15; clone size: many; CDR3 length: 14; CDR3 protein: CATSKPRVADTQYF; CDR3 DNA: TGTGCCACCAGCAAGCCGAGGGTGGCCGATACGCAGTATTTT
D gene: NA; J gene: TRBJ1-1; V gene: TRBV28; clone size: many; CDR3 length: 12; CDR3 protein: CASKLLATEAFF; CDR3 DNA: TGTGCCAGCAAGCTCCTGGCGACTGAAGCTTTCTTT
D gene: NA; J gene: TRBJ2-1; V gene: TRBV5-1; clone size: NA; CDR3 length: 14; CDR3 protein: CASSLEGPAYEQFF; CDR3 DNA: TGCGCCAGCAGCTTAGAAGGGCCCGCCTACGAGCAGTTCTTC
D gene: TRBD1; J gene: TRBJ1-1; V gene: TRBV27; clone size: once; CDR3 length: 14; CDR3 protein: CASRTGSRATEAFF; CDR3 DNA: TGTGCCAGCAGGACAGGGTCACGGGCGACTGAAGCTTTCTTT
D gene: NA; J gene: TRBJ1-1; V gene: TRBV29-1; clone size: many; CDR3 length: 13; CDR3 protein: CSVRLGDGTEAFF; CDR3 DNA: TGCAGCGTAAGGTTAGGGGACGGCACTGAAGCTTTCTTT
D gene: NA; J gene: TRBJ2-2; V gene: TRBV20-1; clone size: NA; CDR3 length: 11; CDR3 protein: CSARTAGELFF; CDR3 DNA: TGCAGTGCTAGGACCGCCGGGGAGCTGTTTTTT
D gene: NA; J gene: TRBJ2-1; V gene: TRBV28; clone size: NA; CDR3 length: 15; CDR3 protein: CASSLSQGGVTEQFF; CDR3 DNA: TGTGCCAGCAGTTTATCTCAGGGGGGGGTCACTGAGCAGTTCTTC
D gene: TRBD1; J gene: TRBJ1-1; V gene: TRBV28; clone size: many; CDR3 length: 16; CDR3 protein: CASSQWDRGVSTEAFF; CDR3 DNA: TGTGCCAGCAGTCAGTGGGACAGGGGGGTAAGCACTGAAGCTTTCTTT
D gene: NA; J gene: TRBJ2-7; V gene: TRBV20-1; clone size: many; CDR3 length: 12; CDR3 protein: CSADNTVYEQYF; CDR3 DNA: TGCAGTGCTGATAACACCGTCTACGAGCAGTACTTC
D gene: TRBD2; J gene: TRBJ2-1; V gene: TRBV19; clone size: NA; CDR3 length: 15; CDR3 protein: CASSKAGLADNEQFF; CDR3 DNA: TGTGCCAGTAGTAAAGCGGGACTAGCGGACAATGAGCAGTTCTTC
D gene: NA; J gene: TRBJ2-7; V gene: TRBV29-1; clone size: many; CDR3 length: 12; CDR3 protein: CSVAGAGDEQYF; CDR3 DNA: TGCAGCGTAGCAGGGGCCGGGGACGAGCAGTACTTC
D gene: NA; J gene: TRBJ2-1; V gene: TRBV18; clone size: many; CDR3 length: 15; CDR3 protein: CASSFKRASYNEQFF; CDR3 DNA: TGTGCCAGCTCCTTCAAGCGGGCATCCTACAATGAGCAGTTCTTC
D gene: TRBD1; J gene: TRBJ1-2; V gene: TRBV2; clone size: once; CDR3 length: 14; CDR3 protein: CASSEGQGDYGYTF; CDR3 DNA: TGTGCCAGCAGTGAGGGACAGGGAGACTATGGCTACACCTTC
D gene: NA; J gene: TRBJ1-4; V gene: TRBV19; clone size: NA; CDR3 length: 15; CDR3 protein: CASSIDWGRSEKLFF; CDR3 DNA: TGTGCCAGTAGTATAGACTGGGGAAGAAGTGAAAAACTATTTTTT
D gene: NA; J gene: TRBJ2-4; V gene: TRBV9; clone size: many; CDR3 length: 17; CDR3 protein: CASSVDSGPLAKNIQYF; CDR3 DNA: TGTGCCAGCAGCGTAGATTCCGGACCTCTAGCCAAAAACATTCAGTACTTC
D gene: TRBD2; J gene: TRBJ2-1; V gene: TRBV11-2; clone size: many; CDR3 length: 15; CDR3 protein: CASSRSGGAYNEQFF; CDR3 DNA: TGTGCCAGCAGTCGGAGCGGGGGCGCTTACAATGAGCAGTTCTTC
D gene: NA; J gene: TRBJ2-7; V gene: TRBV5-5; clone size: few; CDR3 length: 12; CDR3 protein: CASSLAEVEQYF; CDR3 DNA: TGTGCCAGCAGCTTGGCTGAGGTCGAGCAGTACTTC
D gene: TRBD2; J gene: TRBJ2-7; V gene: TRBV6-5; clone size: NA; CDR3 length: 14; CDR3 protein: CASKVSGRTREQYF; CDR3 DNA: TGTGCCAGCAAGGTTAGCGGGAGAACTAGGGAGCAGTACTTC
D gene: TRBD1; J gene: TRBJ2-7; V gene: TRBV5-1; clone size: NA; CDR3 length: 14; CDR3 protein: CASSLEGTGDEQYF; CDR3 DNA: TGCGCCAGCAGCTTGGAAGGGACAGGGGACGAGCAGTACTTC
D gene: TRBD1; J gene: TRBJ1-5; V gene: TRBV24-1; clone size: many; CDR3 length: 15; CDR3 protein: CATSDLRRGRKTQHF; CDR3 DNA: TGTGCCACCAGTGATTTGCGGAGGGGGCGAAAGACCCAGCATTTT
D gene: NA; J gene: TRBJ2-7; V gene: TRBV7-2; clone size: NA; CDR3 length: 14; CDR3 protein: CASSLGPSSREQYF; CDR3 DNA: TGTGCCAGCAGCCTCGGTCCCAGCTCAAGAGAGCAGTACTTC
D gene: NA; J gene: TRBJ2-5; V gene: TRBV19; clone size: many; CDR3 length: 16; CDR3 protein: CASSMVWGQYQETQYF; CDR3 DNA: TGTGCCAGTAGTATGGTTTGGGGCCAGTACCAAGAGACCCAGTACTTC
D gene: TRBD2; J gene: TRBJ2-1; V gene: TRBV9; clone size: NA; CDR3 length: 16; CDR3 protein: CASSAGLASNFNEQFF; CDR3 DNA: TGTGCCAGCAGCGCGGGACTAGCGAGTAACTTCAACGAGCAGTTCTTC